Following are 32 T cell receptor beta chains from one sample sequenced in a study of T cells after posttransplantation cyclophosphamide. The assay was immunoSEQ multiplex PCR, and TCRdb's table has in-frame clones only and misses some. The profile covers 23,000 or so clones, with nearly 99% appearing a single time and 0.13% taken by the ten largest. Source material: naive CD8+ T cells sorted from PBMCs. Every receptor here comes from a man aged 35 to 55 in good health, CMV-negative, and a related stem cell transplant donor.

The chain carries TRBV27 and TRBJ2-5; 8 bases align to TRBD1. The CDR3 consists of 16 residues. CDR1 and CDR2 from the germline V gene are MNHEY and SMNVEV (reference sequence). V lost 0 bases and J lost 2; bases outside the gene matches: 5. The CDR3 DNA is TGTGCCAGCAGTTTATCGGACAGGGAGGTTCAAGAGACCCAGTACTTC. Translating it yields CASSLSDREVQETQYF.

The chain carries TRBV11-3 and TRBJ2-1; a weak D match, TRBD1 (5 bases). The CDR3 loop spans 12 amino acids. Trimming stripped 5 bases from V and 3 bases from J, with 5 bases between. Germline CDR1 and CDR2: SGHNT and YENEEA. The CDR3 DNA is TGTGCCAGCAGCGACAGCTACAATGAGCAGTTCTTC. It encodes CASSDSYNEQFF.

This chain uses TRBV28 with TRBJ2-7; a weak D match, TRBD2 (6 bases). CDR3 length: 14 amino acids. The germline V gene encodes CDR1 MDHEN and CDR2 SYDVKM. The germline V and J ends were trimmed by 4 bases and 6 bases, with 16 bases remaining between them. The CDR3 DNA follows: TGTGCCAGCAGTTCCCTCCCGGGAGTGCGCGAGCAGTACTTC. It translates to CASSSLPGVREQYF.

The V and J genes are TRBV15 and TRBJ2-6; D is unresolved. V lost 2 bases and J 0 bases, leaving 8 bases between the germline ends. The V gene's germline CDR1 is LNHNV and CDR2 YYDKDF (reference sequence). The CDR3 length is 16 residues. In DNA, the CDR3 is TGTGCCACCAGCAGAAGCATAGTCTCTGGGGCCAACGTCCTGACTTTC. This encodes CATSRSIVSGANVLTF.

This clone has only one observation. V usage is TRBV7-8 and J usage is TRBJ1-1, with D possibly being TRBD1 (5 bases). This CDR3 has 15 residues. Trimming took 0 bases from V and 3 from J, leaving 11 bases between them. Germline V gene lookup returns CDR1 SGHVS and CDR2 FQNEAQ. CDR3 sequence reads: CASSLADRGDTEAFF. The CDR3 DNA reads as TGTGCCAGCAGCTTAGCGGACCGGGGGGACACTGAAGCTTTCTTT.

J is TRBJ1-1 and V is TRBV6-4; 10 positions match TRBD1. Looked up from germline, CDR1 is MRHNA and CDR2 is SNTAGT. J gave up 5 bases and V 6 bases, and 6 bases lay outside the gene matches. The CDR3 consists of 14 residues. CDR3 bases: TGTGCCAGCAGCCTGACAGGGGGCGAAACTGAAGCTTTCTTT. As protein: CASSLTGGETEAFF.

The chain is built from TRBV19 and TRBJ1-1; weak D call: TRBD1 (6 bases). The CDR3 extends over 13 amino acids. V lost 6 bases, J lost 4 bases, and 12 bases lay in between. The germline gives CDR1 LNHDA, CDR2 SQIVND (reference sequence). For the CDR3, the DNA is TGTGCCAGTAGCGGGGGGCGGGGCACTGAAGCTTTCTTT. It translates to CASSGGRGTEAFF.

This chain connects TRBV10-3 to TRBJ2-1, with D perhaps matching TRBD2 (5 bases). In germline, CDR1 is ENHRY, CDR2 SYGVKD. The CDR3 sequence is 15 residues long. The ends were cut back, 0 bases at V and 5 bases at J, with 11 bases in the middle. Here the CDR3 DNA reads TGTGCCATCAGTGAGTCGAGGGAGCGAAACAATGAGCAGTTCTTC. Protein: CAISESRERNNEQFF.

The chain has TRBV4-3 and TRBJ2-2; D is uncertain. CDR1 is LGHNA and CDR2 is YSLEER in the germline V gene. The CDR3 spans 17 residues. The V end was cut by 0 bases, the J end by 5 bases, with 16 bases between. For the CDR3, the DNA is TGCGCCAGCAGCCAAGATCTTAAGACGCGAGGTACCGGGGAGCTGTTTTTT. Amino acids: CASSQDLKTRGTGELFF.

This rearrangement joins TRBV7-2 to TRBJ2-3; 10 bases match TRBD2. CDR1 and CDR2 (germline): SGHTA, FQGNSA. CDR3 size: 17 residues. The J segment lost 1 base and the V segment lost 5 bases, leaving 9 bases of the junction unmatched. CDR3 protein: CASSPGLADQGTDTQYF. The CDR3, as DNA: TGTGCCAGCAGCCCCGGACTAGCGGATCAGGGCACAGATACGCAGTATTTT.

The V gene is TRBV27, the J gene TRBJ1-4; weak D call: TRBD1 (5 bases). V was pared by 5 bases and J by 4 bases, with 11 bases between. The CDR3 totals 14 residues. The V gene's germline CDR1 is MNHEY and CDR2 SMNVEV (reference sequence). The CDR3 nucleotides are TGTGCCAGCAGTGCGGGACTCCGTAATGAAAAACTGTTTTTT. This codes for CASSAGLRNEKLFF.

The CDR3 sequence is CASSLLQGQNTEAFF. The CDR3 coding sequence is TGTGCCAGCAGCCTCCTACAGGGGCAGAACACTGAAGCTTTCTTT. V and J are TRBV14 and TRBJ1-1, with 7 bases aligning to TRBD1. The trim removed 4 bases at V and 1 base at J, leaving 6 bases unmatched. In germline, CDR1 is SGHDN, CDR2 FVKESK. The length of the CDR3 is 15 residues.

The chain combines TRBV5-6 with TRBJ1-4; no definite D call. Germline V lookup: CDR1 SGHDT, CDR2 YYEEEE. There are 13 residues in the CDR3. V lost 2 bases and J 5 bases, leaving 7 bases between the germline ends. CDR3 residues: CASSFLINEKLFF. The CDR3 DNA reads as TGTGCCAGCAGCTTCCTTATAAATGAAAAACTGTTTTTT.

The J gene is TRBJ2-1, the V gene TRBV7-8, with no clear D. The CDR3 runs 13 residues. Trimming left V 1 base short and J 5 bases short, with 6 bases between. Germline V gene sequence: CDR1 SGHVS, CDR2 FQNEAQ. CDR3 sequence: CASSLVEHNEQFF. CDR3 DNA sequence: TGTGCCAGCAGCTTAGTCGAGCACAATGAGCAGTTCTTC.

This clone was picked up one time. V usage is TRBV9 and J usage is TRBJ2-1; TRBD2 is a possible D gene (6 bases). This CDR3 region has 15 residues. CDR1 SGDLS and CDR2 YYNGEE come from the germline V gene. Trimming removed 2 bases from V and 0 bases from J, with 9 bases in between. For the CDR3, the DNA is TGTGCCAGCAGCGTGGTGGGGGGCTCCTACAATGAGCAGTTCTTC. Its translation: CASSVVGGSYNEQFF.

The chain has TRBV19 and TRBJ2-1; 7 nucleotides agree with TRBD2. The CDR3 has 14 amino acids. The germline V gene encodes CDR1 LNHDA and CDR2 SQIVND (reference sequence). Trimming at V came to 7 bases and at J to 5 bases, leaving 8 bases not matched to a gene. The chain's CDR3 is CASTMALADNEQFF. In DNA, the CDR3 is TGTGCCAGTACCATGGCCCTAGCGGACAATGAGCAGTTCTTC.

V is TRBV18 and J is TRBJ1-1; 9 bases align to TRBD1. The V and J ends lost 6 bases and 2 bases, in that order; junction bases with no gene match: 7. CDR1 and CDR2 from the germline V gene are KGHSH and LQKENI. The CDR3 is 15 residues long. The CDR3 DNA reads TGTGCCAGCTCTCTTAGGACAGGGGAAAACACTGAAGCTTTCTTT. It codes for CASSLRTGENTEAFF.

This clone was recorded only once. The rearrangement links TRBV5-1 to TRBJ2-1, with 7 bases matching TRBD2. V shed 4 bases and J 6 bases; nucleotides not matched to a gene: 10. The CDR3 loop spans 15 amino acids. Germline V gene sequence: CDR1 SGHRS, CDR2 YFSETQ. The CDR3: CASSPERGRGNEQFF. Written as DNA, the CDR3 is TGCGCCAGCAGCCCCGAGCGGGGAAGAGGCAATGAGCAGTTCTTC.

This rearrangement joins TRBV28 to TRBJ2-7, with TRBD2 as a possible D gene (5 bases). V lost 6 bases and J 3 bases, leaving 12 bases between the germline ends. The CDR3 runs to 13 residues. In germline, CDR1 is MDHEN, CDR2 SYDVKM. The CDR3 protein is CASSRRTGYEQYF. DNA for the CDR3: TGTGCCAGCAGCCGCCGGACTGGCTACGAGCAGTACTTC.

CDR3 region: CASSDGTSGPYEQYF. The CDR3 DNA reads as TGTGCCAGCAGCGACGGGACTAGCGGCCCCTACGAGCAGTACTTC. V usage is TRBV9 and J usage is TRBJ2-7, with 11 bases that match TRBD2. Per germline, CDR1 SGDLS and CDR2 YYNGEE. This CDR3 has 15 amino acids. The J segment lost 2 bases and the V segment lost 3 bases, leaving 4 bases of the junction unmatched.

The J gene is TRBJ1-1, the V gene TRBV4-1; D perhaps matches TRBD1 (5 bases). The CDR3 has 14 amino acids. V was shortened by 6 bases and J by 6 bases, with 17 bases between the two germline ends. Germline CDR1 reads MGHRA; CDR2 reads YSYEKL. The CDR3 is CASSPTAQSSEAFF. The CDR3 DNA reads TGCGCCAGCAGTCCGACAGCCCAAAGCTCTGAAGCTTTCTTT.

The chain carries TRBV27 and TRBJ1-1; TRBD1 aligns across 7 bases. Germline-derived CDR1 and CDR2 are MNHEY and SMNVEV (reference sequence). The CDR3 has 14 residues. J lost 2 bases, V lost 5 bases, and 5 bases had no gene match. The chain's CDR3 is CASSDHRGNTEAFF. The CDR3 bases are TGTGCCAGCAGTGACCACAGGGGAAACACTGAAGCTTTCTTT.

J is TRBJ1-1 and V is TRBV5-1, with D possibly being TRBD1 (5 bases). Germline CDR1 and CDR2: SGHRS and YFSETQ. The CDR3 contains 19 residues. The V end was cut by 1 base, the J end by 1 base, with 23 bases between. The chain's CDR3 is CASSLFGGNWGYTNTEAFF. Here the CDR3 DNA reads TGCGCCAGCAGCTTGTTCGGAGGGAACTGGGGGTATACGAACACTGAAGCTTTCTTT.

The chain employs TRBV25-1 and TRBJ1-5, with TRBD1 matching over 8 bases. The V gene's germline CDR1 is MGHDK and CDR2 SYGVNS. Trimming took 3 bases from V and 6 from J; bases not matched to a gene: 4. The length of the CDR3 is 14 residues. CDR3 DNA sequence: TGTGCCAGCAGTGATCAGGGGGCGCGTCAGCCCCAGCATTTT. Its protein product is CASSDQGARQPQHF.

The chain links TRBV4-1 to TRBJ2-4, with a possible D match to TRBD2 (6 bases). CDR1 MGHRA and CDR2 YSYEKL come from the germline V gene. Trimming cost V 3 bases and J 8 bases, with 11 bases left between them. The CDR3 spans 13 residues. CDR3 coding DNA: TGCGCCAGCAGCCAGGGCCCGGGGGACATTCAGTACTTC. Its translation is CASSQGPGDIQYF.

The J gene is TRBJ2-5, the V gene TRBV27, with D maybe TRBD2 (5 bases). Germline-derived CDR1 and CDR2 are MNHEY and SMNVEV (reference sequence). CDR3 length: 13 amino acids. With 2 bases removed from V and 3 bases from J, the gap between germline ends came to 7 bases. The CDR3 sequence is CASSLSGKETQYF. In DNA form, the CDR3 reads TGTGCCAGCAGTTTAAGCGGTAAAGAGACCCAGTACTTC.

The chain couples TRBV7-9 to TRBJ1-2; a weak D match, TRBD1 (6 bases). CDR1 is SEHNR, CDR2 FQNEAQ, per germline (reference sequence). V shed 7 bases and J shed 5 bases, with 20 bases lying between them. There are 15 residues in the CDR3. DNA of the CDR3: TGTGCCAGCACCATTCAGGGCAGGGGAGATTATGGCTACACCTTC. Translated, it gives CASTIQGRGDYGYTF.

This chain links TRBV4-2 with TRBJ2-7; a weak D match, TRBD2 (6 bases). The germline gives CDR1 LGHNA, CDR2 YNFKEQ. The V and J ends lost 2 bases and 4 bases respectively, with 21 bases between them. The CDR3 consists of 17 residues. CDR3 amino acids: CASSQRDGSQGGYEQYF. As DNA, the CDR3 is TGTGCCAGCAGCCAACGAGACGGGAGCCAGGGCGGGTACGAGCAGTACTTC.

This clone has just one count. The J gene is TRBJ1-1, the V gene TRBV13, with D possibly matching TRBD1 (5 bases). V was clipped by 8 bases and J by 1 base, with 14 bases between them. Germline CDR1 is PRHDT and CDR2 is FYEKMQ (reference sequence). The CDR3 spans 14 residues. The CDR3 sequence is CASSGEGTNTEAFF. The DNA of the CDR3 is TGTGCCAGCTCTGGGGAGGGGACGAACACTGAAGCTTTCTTT.

The genes are TRBV9 and TRBJ2-1; 11 bases align to TRBD1. The CDR3 totals 14 residues. The V segment lost 4 bases and the J segment 7 bases; nucleotides outside the gene matches: 4. CDR1 SGDLS and CDR2 YYNGEE come from the germline V gene. The CDR3 DNA reads TGTGCCAGCAGCATCGGGACAGGGGGGAATGAGCAGTTCTTC. Protein product: CASSIGTGGNEQFF.

The rearrangement links TRBV19 to TRBJ2-1, with 9 bases that match TRBD2. The CDR3 is made up of 15 amino acids. CDR1 LNHDA and CDR2 SQIVND come from the germline V gene (reference sequence). With V trimmed by 4 bases and J by 8 bases, 9 bases remained unmatched. The CDR3: CASSTSGTSFYEQFF. CDR3 in DNA: TGTGCCAGTAGTACATCCGGGACTAGCTTTTATGAGCAGTTCTTC.

The chain recombines TRBV9 with TRBJ2-2; D not certain. Trimming removed 1 base from V and 4 bases from J, with 14 bases in between. Germline CDR1 is SGDLS and CDR2 is YYNGEE. The CDR3 loop spans 16 amino acids. CDR3 in DNA: TGTGCCAGCAGCGTAAACCCAACTACTCCCACCGGGGAGCTGTTTTTT. Amino acid sequence: CASSVNPTTPTGELFF.